The next 8 T cell receptor beta chains were all read from a single sample in a study of beta chain features in type 1 diabetes. Study results and caveats: For Type 1 diabetes patients, all four CD4+ subsets carried TCRB CDR3s that were moderately but significantly shorter.

The whole isolated RNA underwent reverse transcription, so sequencing captured expressed TCRB transcripts. Sequenced by immunoSEQ multiplex PCR; TCRdb stores in-frame clones only, minus some. The sample includes 200,000 to 250,000 clones, approximately 15% of them seen just once. No cognate antigen is known for these TCRs. Material: naive CD4+ T cells from blood. These receptors were collected from a young man with type 1 diabetes.

The chain couples TRBV25-1 to TRBJ1-6; TRBD1 matches at 9 bases. The V gene end was trimmed by 2 bases and the J gene end by 9 bases; junction bases not matched to a gene: 5. This CDR3 is 15 amino acids long. The germline V gene encodes CDR1 MGHDK and CDR2 SYGVNS. CDR3: CASSEPGQGISPLHF. CDR3 sequence (DNA): TGTGCCAGCAGTGAACCGGGACAGGGAATTTCACCCCTCCACTTT.

The J gene is TRBJ1-1, the V gene TRBV23-1; D remains unclear. TRBV23-1 is designated an ORF whose function remains uncertain. V lost 4 bases and J lost 0, with 21 bases in between. The CDR3 runs to 18 residues. For the CDR3, the DNA is TGCGCCAGCAGTCCAGCTGCGGGAACCTTTTCCATGAACACTGAAGCTTTCTTT. Its translation is CASSPAAGTFSMNTEAFF.

This clone appeared a few times. The CDR3 loop reads CAWDFRGGGETQYF. Here the CDR3 DNA reads TGTGCCTGGGACTTCCGGGGGGGCGGAGAGACCCAGTACTTC. The V and J genes are TRBV30 and TRBJ2-5, with TRBD2 matching over 8 bases. CDR3 length equals 14 residues. Looked up from germline, CDR1 is GTSNPN and CDR2 is SVGIG (reference sequence). The V segment lost 5 bases and the J segment 4 bases; nucleotides outside the gene matches: 9.

This clone has a handful of counts. The chain uses TRBV7-9 and TRBJ2-7; D ambiguous. The CDR3 runs to 12 residues. CDR1 is SEHNR, CDR2 FQNEAQ, per germline (reference sequence). The V and J ends lost 1 base and 9 bases respectively, with 10 bases between them. The CDR3 sequence is CASSLVSQLQYF. Written as DNA, the CDR3 is TGTGCCAGCAGCTTAGTTTCGCAACTGCAGTACTTC.

This chain connects TRBV11-2 to TRBJ2-7, with 7 bases matching TRBD1. Losses at the gene ends were 2 bases for V and 6 bases for J; bases not matched to a gene: 10. Germline assignment: CDR1 SGHAT and CDR2 FQNNGV. This CDR3 is built from 15 residues. CDR3 sequence: CASSLTGTVVPEQYF. The CDR3 coding sequence is TGTGCCAGCAGCTTAACCGGGACAGTGGTCCCCGAGCAGTACTTC.

The CDR3 loop is CASSFRGKTNNEQFF. The CDR3 DNA sequence: TGTGCCAGCAGCTTCCGGGGGAAAACCAACAATGAGCAGTTCTTC. The chain links TRBV11-2 to TRBJ2-1; D perhaps matches TRBD2 (6 bases). Germline loops: CDR1 SGHAT, CDR2 FQNNGV. Trimming cost V 3 bases and J 5 bases, with 14 bases left between them. This CDR3 has 15 residues.

DNA for the CDR3: TGTGCCAGCAGCCCACGGCCGGGACAGGGGGCAACCTACGAGCAGTACTTC. Translation: CASSPRPGQGATYEQYF. J is TRBJ2-7 and V is TRBV7-6; 12 nucleotides agree with TRBD1. V was clipped by 5 bases and J by 2 bases; unmatched bases: 10. CDR1 SGHVS and CDR2 FNYEAQ come from the germline V gene. This CDR3 has 17 amino acids.

The table lists this clone with a few counts. The V and J genes are TRBV23-1 and TRBJ2-5, with 9 positions matching TRBD2. TRBV23-1 is identified as an open reading frame with a role that is uncertain. The CDR3 sequence is 16 residues long. Losses at the gene ends were 0 bases for V and 2 bases for J; bases not matched to a gene: 4. In nucleotides, the CDR3 is TGCGCCAGCAGTCAATCGGGCGGGGGGGTACAAGAGACCCAGTACTTC. It is translated as CASSQSGGGVQETQYF.